This T cell receptor beta chain was observed in a study of shared clonotypes between healthy human individuals. General study points: Enrolling few donors narrowed the genetic and exposure-history diversity that was represented. Sample collection involved blood only; tissue repertoires are likely different.

Comment on this clone: The antigen is undetermined.

Trimming stripped 4 bases from V and 5 bases from J, with 9 bases between. Germline CDR1 KGHSH, CDR2 LQKENI. This CDR3 comprises 13 residues. In the authors' workflow: With immunoSEQ giving junction-only sequences and no quality scores, filtering differed. The table came from immunoSEQ multiplex PCR; TCRdb's copy has only in-frame clones and leaves some out. For V, J and clone size, that table is used; D and trimming come from the DNA. The sample consists of roughly 2.5 million clones, about 92% of them appearing once. The TCR was taken from a man between 18 and 35 years old in good health. The chain couples TRBV18 to TRBJ1-5; D is perhaps TRBD1 (6 bases). The sequenced material came from naive CD4+ T cells sorted from blood. Stated subset: CD45RA+ positively selected. The CDR3 reads CASSRYRDQPQHF. CDR3 nucleotide sequence: TGTGCCAGCTCACGATACAGGGATCAGCCCCAGCATTTT.